This T cell receptor (beta chain) derives from a study of blood T cell repertoires in COVID-19. Study information: In each case, the material was cDNA or gDNA derived from T cells, B-cell-depleted T cells, or PBMCs.

The germline gives CDR1 SGHDN, CDR2 FVKESK. The CDR3 runs to 16 residues. Deletions cut 3 bases from V and 1 base from J, with 16 bases between. This clone has only a few counts. This table comes from immunoSEQ multiplex PCR, and its TCRdb copy is limited to in-frame clones, with some not included. This table has over 120,000 clones, 84% appearing once. The TCR sequence derives from a human donor in a cohort sampled during active COVID-19. Sequenced material: peripheral blood. The V gene is TRBV14, the J gene TRBJ2-7; tentatively, D is TRBD1 (5 bases). The CDR3: CASSHPTQGLSYEQYF. The CDR3 DNA sequence: TGTGCCAGCAGCCATCCGACTCAGGGCCTTTCCTACGAGCAGTACTTC.